Listed here are 5 T cell receptor beta chains from one sample, sequenced in a study of blood T cell repertoires in COVID-19. Generated by immunoSEQ multiplex PCR, the TCRdb table keeps only in-frame clones and is missing some. The sample shows under 200,000 clones, 85% of them seen only once. Sequencing used peripheral blood. The source is a man in his forties with acute or convalescent COVID-19.

The CDR3 region is CASSPQLVTNTEAFF. The CDR3 nucleotides read TGCGCCAGCAGCCCGCAGCTAGTAACGAACACTGAAGCTTTCTTT. The chain combines TRBV5-1 with TRBJ1-1; D gene unclear. The length of the CDR3 is 15 residues. The ends were cut back, 4 bases at V and 1 base at J, with 14 bases in the middle. CDR1 and CDR2 (germline): SGHRS, YFSETQ.

The V and J genes are TRBV19 and TRBJ1-2; D unclear. Germline V gives CDR1 LNHDA, CDR2 SQIVND (reference sequence). CDR3 size: 13 residues. Trimming stripped 6 bases from V and 4 bases from J, with 12 bases between. In nucleotides, the CDR3 is TGTGCCAGTAGAAAGAGCGAAAGCTATGGCTACACCTTC. Its translation: CASRKSESYGYTF.

V is TRBV19 and J is TRBJ1-2; weak D call: TRBD1 (5 bases). This CDR3 contains 16 residues. Trimming pared 8 bases from V and 2 bases from J, leaving 21 bases between. The V gene's germline CDR1 is LNHDA and CDR2 SQIVND (reference sequence). The CDR3 DNA sequence: TGTGCCAGTTCCCCTGGGTCGGGGGGATCGAACTATGGCTACACCTTC. It specifies CASSPGSGGSNYGYTF.

This chain connects TRBV27 to TRBJ2-6; D not resolved. Germline CDR1 is MNHEY and CDR2 is SMNVEV (reference sequence). This CDR3 contains 13 residues. V was trimmed by 3 bases and J by 4 bases, leaving 4 bases between them. CDR3 sequence: CASSLGGANVLTF. The CDR3 bases are TGTGCCAGCAGTTTGGGCGGGGCCAACGTCCTGACTTTC.

J is TRBJ1-5 and V is TRBV9; D is ambiguous. Germline V CDR1 and CDR2: SGDLS, YYNGEE. CDR3 length: 16 amino acids. V shed 0 bases and J shed 2 bases, with 12 bases lying between them. CDR3 residues: CASSVGPAVGNQPQHF. The CDR3 nucleotides read TGTGCCAGCAGCGTAGGTCCTGCGGTGGGCAATCAGCCCCAGCATTTT.